This passage covers 20 T cell receptor beta chains from one sample sequenced in a study of blood T cell repertoires in COVID-19. Some clones are missing from TCRdb's copy, which holds only in-frame ones; the method was immunoSEQ multiplex PCR. This table holds 45,000 to 65,000 clones, roughly 80% found once. The specimen sequenced was peripheral blood. These receptors were collected from a human donor in a cohort sampled during active COVID-19.

The V call is TRBV5-4, the J call TRBJ2-7; D is possibly TRBD2 (7 bases). The CDR3 contains 15 residues. Germline CDR1 SGHNT, CDR2 YYREEE (reference sequence). Deletions cut 4 bases from V and 5 bases from J, with 19 bases between. The CDR3 region is CASSRKGAGAHEQYF. The DNA for the CDR3 is TGTGCCAGCAGCCGAAAAGGGGCGGGGGCCCACGAGCAGTACTTC.

Here the CDR3 reads CASSQTGPGKAFF. The CDR3 bases are TGTGCCAGCAGCCAGACAGGGCCGGGGAAAGCTTTCTTT. This chain connects TRBV5-4 to TRBJ1-1, with 7 bases identical to TRBD1. Germline V lookup: CDR1 SGHNT, CDR2 YYREEE (reference sequence). J lost 9 bases, V lost 4 bases, and 9 bases had no gene match. This CDR3 region has 13 residues.

This chain links TRBV19 with TRBJ2-7, with D possibly being TRBD2 (6 bases). The germline V and J ends were trimmed by 1 base and 7 bases, with 11 bases remaining between them. This CDR3 contains 13 residues. Germline assignment: CDR1 LNHDA and CDR2 SQIVND (reference sequence). Here the CDR3 DNA reads TGTGCCAGTAGTATAGGTGCGGCGGGGGAGCAGTACTTC. Translating gives CASSIGAAGEQYF.

The chain combines TRBV5-5 with TRBJ2-2, with 8 bases aligning to TRBD1. This CDR3 has 19 amino acids. Germline CDR1 reads SGHKS; CDR2 reads YYEKEE (reference sequence). Trimming took 1 base from V and 1 from J; bases not matched to a gene: 12. CDR3 sequence reads: CASSLRTGRMGMNTGELFF. As DNA, the CDR3 is TGTGCCAGCAGCTTGCGGACAGGGCGTATGGGGATGAACACCGGGGAGCTGTTTTTT.

The chain has TRBV7-9 and TRBJ2-7; D call uncertain. Trimming pared 5 bases from V and 2 bases from J, leaving 7 bases between. Germline V CDR1 and CDR2: SEHNR, FQNEAQ (reference sequence). The CDR3 has 12 residues. The CDR3 nucleotides are TGTGCCAGCAGCCTAACCCCCTACGAGCAGTACTTC. It specifies CASSLTPYEQYF. Drawing the rest from reference TRBV7-9 and TRBJ2-7, the complete variable domain is DTGVSQNPRHKITKRGQNVTFRCDPISEHNRLYWYRQTLGQGPEFLTYFQNEAQLEKSRLLSDRFSAERPKGSFSTLEIQRTEQGDSAMYLCASSLTPYEQYFGPGTRLTVT.

The rearrangement links TRBV5-1 to TRBJ2-7, with D perhaps matching TRBD1 (6 bases). The germline V gene has CDR1 SGHRS and CDR2 YFSETQ. The germline V and J ends were trimmed by 4 bases and 4 bases, with 18 bases remaining between them. The CDR3 has 15 amino acids. CDR3 nucleotide sequence: TGCGCCAGCAGCCGCACATCCGGGACAAGGTACGAGCAGTACTTC. It codes for CASSRTSGTRYEQYF.

In this sample, this clone turned up a few times. This CDR3 is CASSYTGRGTEAFF. Here the CDR3 DNA reads TGTGCCAGCAGTTACACAGGGCGGGGGACTGAAGCTTTCTTT. The rearrangement joins TRBV6-6 to TRBJ1-1, with a possible D match to TRBD1 (6 bases). V lost 2 bases to trimming and J lost 5 bases, with 12 bases between them. Germline CDR1 is MNHNY and CDR2 is SVGAGI (reference sequence). This CDR3 is built from 14 residues.

This clone was counted between two and nine times. This chain connects TRBV6-6 to TRBJ2-3, with D maybe TRBD1 (6 bases). Looked up from germline, CDR1 is MNHNY and CDR2 is SVGAGI (reference sequence). Trimming removed 4 bases from V and 3 bases from J, with 11 bases in between. CDR3 length equals 14 residues. CDR3 nucleotides: TGTGCCAGCAGTTCGGGAACAGGGACAGATACGCAGTATTTT. It encodes CASSSGTGTDTQYF.

This rearrangement joins TRBV2 to TRBJ1-2; 8 bases are a match to TRBD1. The CDR3 sequence is 13 residues long. V trimming: 6 bases; J trimming: 6 bases; junction bases outside the gene matches: 6. Per the germline V gene, CDR1 is SNHLY and CDR2 is FYNNEI. CDR3 bases: TGTGCCAGCAGAGCAGGGGGCCGGGATGGCTACACCTTC. Its protein is CASRAGGRDGYTF.

V is TRBV5-1 and J is TRBJ1-4; D is undetermined. The V end was cut by 8 bases, the J end by 5 bases, with 10 bases between. Per germline, CDR1 SGHRS and CDR2 YFSETQ. The CDR3 is made up of 12 amino acids. CDR3 nucleotides: TGCGCCAGTGCCGGGTTAAATGAAAAACTGTTTTTT. As protein: CASAGLNEKLFF. The full variable domain, completed using reference TRBV5-1 and TRBJ1-4, is KAGVTQTPRYLIKTRGQQVTLSCSPISGHRSVSWYQQTPGQGLQFLFEYFSETQRNKGNFPGRFSGRQFSNSRSEMNVSTLELGDSALYLCASAGLNEKLFFGSGTQLSVL.

V is TRBV5-4 and J is TRBJ2-7, with 11 bases matching TRBD1. The germline CDR1 and CDR2 sequences are SGHNT and YYREEE (reference sequence). Trimming removed 4 bases from V and 5 bases from J; junction bases left unmatched: 8. This CDR3 region has 15 residues. The CDR3 DNA sequence: TGTGCCAGCAGCGTGGACAGGGGGCAAGTCCACGAGCAGTACTTC. It is translated as CASSVDRGQVHEQYF.

The chain employs TRBV5-5 and TRBJ2-1, with a possible D match to TRBD2 (7 bases). The germline V and J ends were trimmed by 6 bases and 5 bases, with 18 bases remaining between them. From germline, CDR1 is SGHKS and CDR2 YYEKEE (reference sequence). The length of the CDR3 is 15 residues. Here the CDR3 reads CASTRGALFNNEQFF. Written as DNA, the CDR3 is TGTGCCAGCACCCGGGGGGCTCTATTTAACAATGAGCAGTTCTTC.

As regards this clone: Relative to the germline gene, one junction end is altered; a read error may explain this. This chain links TRBV7-9 with TRBJ2-3; TRBD2 aligns across 9 bases. CDR1 and CDR2 from the germline V gene are SEHNR and FQNEAQ (reference sequence). This CDR3 has 15 amino acids. For the CDR3, the DNA is TGTGCCAGCAGCCTAGCGGGGCCTAGCACAGATACGCAGTATTTT. Amino acid sequence: CASSLAGPSTDTQYF.

This clone was picked up one time. This chain links TRBV2 with TRBJ2-5; possible D gene TRBD1, 5 bases. V was pared by 3 bases and J by 5 bases, with 10 bases between. The CDR3 runs to 13 residues. Per germline, CDR1 SNHLY and CDR2 FYNNEI. The CDR3 sequence: CASSETVRETQYF. DNA of the CDR3: TGTGCCAGCAGTGAGACAGTTCGGGAGACCCAGTACTTC.

The rearrangement links TRBV5-6 to TRBJ2-3; D gene uncertain. Trimming stripped 4 bases from V and 0 bases from J, with 12 bases between. The CDR3 sequence is 15 residues long. Germline CDR1 and CDR2: SGHDT and YYEEEE. The CDR3 DNA sequence: TGTGCCAGCAGCCTAGGCCATGGTAGCACAGATACGCAGTATTTT. This translates into CASSLGHGSTDTQYF.

The chain uses TRBV5-1 and TRBJ2-2; perhaps TRBD2 as D (5 bases). CDR1 and CDR2 from the germline V gene are SGHRS and YFSETQ. With 4 bases removed from V and 7 bases from J, the gap between germline ends came to 14 bases. The CDR3 totals 14 residues. CDR3 in amino acids: CASSPGGPGGELFF. In DNA, the CDR3 is TGCGCCAGCAGCCCCGGCGGGCCTGGCGGGGAGCTGTTTTTT. The whole variable domain, remainder taken from reference TRBV5-1 and TRBJ2-2, is KAGVTQTPRYLIKTRGQQVTLSCSPISGHRSVSWYQQTPGQGLQFLFEYFSETQRNKGNFPGRFSGRQFSNSRSEMNVSTLELGDSALYLCASSPGGPGGELFFGEGSRLTVL.

V is TRBV7-9 and J is TRBJ2-7; D is possibly TRBD2 (5 bases). Germline V lookup: CDR1 SEHNR, CDR2 FQNEAQ (reference sequence). The CDR3 covers 15 residues. V shed 0 bases and J shed 2 bases, with 11 bases lying between them. CDR3 sequence (DNA): TGTGCCAGCAGCTTAGCGCTCGTCGGGGCCTACGAGCAGTACTTC. As protein: CASSLALVGAYEQYF. Supplemented by reference TRBV7-9 and TRBJ2-7, the full variable domain reads DTGVSQNPRHKITKRGQNVTFRCDPISEHNRLYWYRQTLGQGPEFLTYFQNEAQLEKSRLLSDRFSAERPKGSFSTLEIQRTEQGDSAMYLCASSLALVGAYEQYFGPGTRLTVT.

This sequence joins TRBV19 and TRBJ2-2; D not certain. The CDR3 loop spans 15 amino acids. The germline V gene encodes CDR1 LNHDA and CDR2 SQIVND (reference sequence). Deletions cut 2 bases from V and 4 bases from J, with 11 bases between. The CDR3 DNA follows: TGTGCCAGTAGTATACGAATCCTAACCACCGGGGAGCTGTTTTTT. It encodes CASSIRILTTGELFF.

The V and J genes are TRBV3-1 (or the pseudogene TRBV3-2) and TRBJ1-4; D unclear. The CDR3 is made up of 13 amino acids. With 3 bases removed from V and 13 bases from J, the gap between germline ends came to 15 bases. Germline CDR1 reads LGHDT; CDR2 reads YNNKEL (reference sequence). The CDR3 sequence: CASSHGGARRLFF. CDR3 sequence (DNA): TGTGCCAGCAGCCACGGAGGCGCAAGGAGACTGTTTTTT.

The V and J genes are TRBV28 and TRBJ2-7, with 9 bases lining up with TRBD2. Germline values: CDR1 MDHEN, CDR2 SYDVKM. This CDR3 contains 13 residues. The ends lost 2 bases at V and 6 bases at J; junction bases unmatched: 2. CDR3 nucleotide sequence: TGTGCCAGCAGTTTAGCACTAGCGGGCGAGCAGTACTTC. Amino acid sequence: CASSLALAGEQYF.